The entry below describes one TCR beta chain. There are many counts of this clonotype. The specificity of this receptor is unknown. No quality values exist for individual bases; no much larger clone is one base distant. The data were obtained in a study of early T cells in non-severe SARS-CoV-2 infection (dated by TCRdb to the early 2020s). For context, the study as a whole: Because TCR sequencing relied on bulk RNA taken from unsorted whole blood, pairing of alpha and beta chains was not possible. General study outcomes and caveats: Matching against VDJdb was skewed toward anti-spike CD8 responses, likely underestimated virus-specific expansions, and missed private and CD4 specificities.

V and J lose 4 bases and 2 bases, and a span of 14 bases separates them. The CDR3, from cysteine to phenylalanine, totals 15 residues. The sequence is cut down to CDR3 DNA, 45 bases in frame from base 1. CDR1 KGHDR and CDR2 SFDVKD are derived from the germline V gene. The library relied on 5' RACE. Instrument on record: NextSeq 500. The TCR library protocol attached unique molecular identifiers to individual cDNA molecules to correct for sequencing error and PCR bias. TCR alpha and beta chains were both sequenced, and the abundances of alpha and beta sequences in each sample were closely correlated with each other. As for the authors' bioinformatics: Decombinator V4 was used to annotate TCR sequences for V gene, J gene and CDR3. Expanded TCRs were defined as changing significantly between any two time points under a Poisson model with p below 0.0001. Abundances of TCRs were expressed as counts per million after normalisation to the total number of TCRs sequenced in each sample. MAIT TCRs were defined by TRAV1-2 paired with TRAJ12, TRAJ20 or TRAJ33, and iNKT TCRs by TRAV10 paired with TRAJ18. A search of VDJdb, accessed on 1 November 2021, was run for TCRs annotated to CMV, EBV and SARS-CoV-2, with TCRs annotated for multiple antigens excluded. Using fastp at Q25 and MiXCR, TCRdb reprocessed the public reads and kept productive beta chains. Each entry merges the rows of one CDR3 protein and shows their most common DNA and genes. TCRdb's processing, not the authors' own work, is the source of the V and J calls. The sample profile shows around 52,000 distinct CDR3 sequences; 9.5% to 13% of them were found once. The biggest ten clones account for more than 8.5% of the sample.

A case-control design nested within a healthcare worker cohort in London, UK, was used, with weekly nasopharyngeal swab PCR tests and blood sampling performed. Healthcare workers were recruited between 23 and 31 March 2020, during the week of the UK lockdown, and were followed weekly for up to roughly 16 weeks. The chain uses TRBV24-1 and TRBJ2-7, with the identity of the D gene unclear. This sequence originates from an adult who was a healthcare worker with PCR-confirmed SARS-CoV-2 infection or an uninfected control (not recorded which). The sequenced sample consisted of whole blood. The CDR3 protein: CATSENPGLPYEQYF. The DNA sequence is TGTGCCACCAGTGAGAACCCGGGCCTCCCCTACGAGCAGTACTTC.